The 7 T cell receptor beta chains below come from one sample, sequenced in a study of control samples from healthy donors and cancer patients. Repertoires were generated with immunoSEQ multiplex PCR, while TCRdb's copy carries only in-frame clones and drops some. The sample includes about 110,000 clones, roughly four fifths of them seen just once. Sequencing was done on a sample of blood. These receptors all stem from a man younger than 35 in good health.

This chain connects TRBV5-5 to TRBJ2-7; a weak D match, TRBD1 (6 bases). Trimming cost V 0 bases and J 2 bases, with 12 bases left between them. Germline lookup yields CDR1 SGHKS and CDR2 YYEKEE (reference sequence). This CDR3 contains 15 residues. CDR3 amino acids: CASSLDRAIPYEQYF. CDR3 in DNA: TGTGCCAGCAGCTTGGACAGGGCGATCCCCTACGAGCAGTACTTC.

The rearrangement joins TRBV5-4 to TRBJ2-2, with 7 positions matching TRBD1. After removal of 4 bases from V and 3 bases from J, the junction contained 3 bases not matched to a gene. CDR1 SGHNT and CDR2 YYREEE come from the germline V gene (reference sequence). The CDR3 runs 14 residues. The CDR3 region has the DNA TGTGCCAGCAGCACGGGACAGTACACCGGGGAGCTGTTTTTT. It translates to CASSTGQYTGELFF.

This CDR3 is CASSFRDRPGGDTQYF. The CDR3 nucleotides are TGTGCCAGCAGCTTCAGGGACCGCCCCGGAGGAGATACGCAGTATTTT. The rearrangement joins TRBV13 to TRBJ2-3; D may correspond to TRBD1 or TRBD2 (5 bases each). Germline CDR1 is PRHDT and CDR2 is FYEKMQ (reference sequence). V was cut by 3 bases and J by 5 bases, with 18 bases left in between. The CDR3 sequence is 16 residues long.

This chain connects TRBV25-1 to TRBJ1-2, with D hard to call. The CDR3 contains 13 residues. Trimming left V 2 bases short and J 4 bases short, with 8 bases between. Germline V gene sequence: CDR1 MGHDK, CDR2 SYGVNS. The CDR3 bases are TGTGCCAGCAGTGAAGATGTAGCCTATGGCTACACCTTC. It translates to CASSEDVAYGYTF.

The chain combines TRBV19 with TRBJ1-5; D is perhaps TRBD1 (6 bases). The ends were cut back, 5 bases at V and 0 bases at J, with 14 bases in the middle. Germline-derived CDR1 and CDR2 are LNHDA and SQIVND (reference sequence). The CDR3 length is 16 residues. CDR3 in DNA: TGTGCCAGTAGTCCCCAGAGGGGGGATAGCAATCAGCCCCAGCATTTT. It specifies CASSPQRGDSNQPQHF.

This clone appeared a single time. The chain uses TRBV10-2 and TRBJ1-1; TRBD1 matches at 8 bases. The CDR3 runs 13 residues. Trimming at V came to 7 bases and at J to 4 bases, leaving 5 bases not matched to a gene. CDR1 is WSHSY, CDR2 SAAADI, per germline. CDR3 sequence (DNA): TGCGCCAGCATAACAGGGGGGAGCACTGAAGCTTTCTTT. Protein: CASITGGSTEAFF.

V is TRBV28 and J is TRBJ1-5; the match to TRBD1 covers 7 bases. CDR3 size: 15 residues. The germline CDR1 and CDR2 sequences are MDHEN and SYDVKM. With V trimmed by 3 bases and J by 8 bases, 10 bases remained unmatched. The CDR3 nucleotides read TGTGCCAGCAGTTTCCGGGACAGCGGTGCAGAGCCCCAGCATTTT. The encoded protein is CASSFRDSGAEPQHF.